This passage covers 22 T cell receptor beta chains from one sample sequenced in a study of blood T cell repertoires in COVID-19. Profiled with immunoSEQ multiplex PCR; TCRdb holds only in-frame clones, not every one. The table has about 160,000 clones, around 83% seen once. The sample taken for sequencing was PBMCs or T cells enriched from blood (not recorded which). These receptors were obtained from a woman aged 45-65 years in a cohort exposed to, infected with or recovered from COVID-19 (not recorded which).

The chain carries TRBV27 and TRBJ2-5; 7 nucleotides align to TRBD1. Trimming at V came to 6 bases and at J to 5 bases, leaving 15 bases not matched to a gene. Germline assignment: CDR1 MNHEY and CDR2 SMNVEV (reference sequence). The CDR3 is made up of 16 amino acids. The chain's CDR3 is CASRESSDRFLETQYF. DNA of the CDR3: TGTGCCAGCAGGGAATCCTCGGACAGGTTTCTGGAGACCCAGTACTTC.

This clone was picked up one time. The chain carries TRBV19 and TRBJ1-5; the match to TRBD1 covers 12 bases. CDR1 is LNHDA and CDR2 is SQIVND in the germline V gene (reference sequence). The V gene end was trimmed by 1 base and the J gene end by 3 bases; junction bases not matched to a gene: 10. This CDR3 spans 19 amino acids. The CDR3 loop is CASSIGGTGGITANQPQHF. As DNA, the CDR3 is TGTGCCAGTAGTATAGGAGGGACAGGGGGCATTACGGCCAATCAGCCCCAGCATTTT.

The chain combines TRBV3-1 (or the pseudogene TRBV3-2) with TRBJ2-7, with 11 positions matching TRBD2. The CDR3 consists of 15 residues. Germline values: CDR1 LGHDT, CDR2 YNNKEL (reference sequence). With V trimmed by 5 bases and J by 7 bases, 10 bases remained unmatched. This CDR3 is CASSLGLADQGEQYF. The CDR3 DNA sequence: TGTGCCAGCAGCTTGGGACTAGCGGACCAAGGTGAGCAGTACTTC.

This chain links TRBV20-1 with TRBJ2-2; 7 nucleotides agree with TRBD1. This CDR3 is 15 amino acids long. V lost 3 bases and J lost 1; bases outside the gene matches: 5. Germline CDR1 is DFQATT and CDR2 is SNEGSKA (reference sequence). CDR3 amino acids: CSASTGTVNTGELFF. In nucleotides, the CDR3 is TGCAGTGCTAGTACCGGGACAGTGAACACCGGGGAGCTGTTTTTT.

The V and J genes are TRBV21-1 and TRBJ2-2; the DNA was not compared with TRBD1, the D call given in the table. TRBV21-1 is a recognized pseudogene. The CDR3 contains 16 residues. The DNA for the CDR3 is TGTGCCAGCAGCAATTGTCCAGGGCGGAACACCGGGGAGCTGTTTTTT. This codes for CASSNCPGRNTGELFF.

The chain joins TRBV2 to TRBJ2-5; 9 bases are a match to TRBD2. The V gene end was trimmed by 5 bases and the J gene end by 2 bases; junction bases not matched to a gene: 12. The CDR3 is 17 amino acids. Germline V gene data show CDR1 as SNHLY and CDR2 as FYNNEI. CDR3 nucleotides: TGTGCCAGCAGTTTAGGTAGCGGGAGCTTAGGACAAGAGACCCAGTACTTC. Its translation: CASSLGSGSLGQETQYF.

The chain combines TRBV5-8 with TRBJ2-4; 9 nucleotides align to TRBD1. CDR3 length: 13 residues. CDR1 SGHTS and CDR2 YDEGEE come from the germline V gene. Trimming removed 2 bases from V and 7 bases from J; junction bases left unmatched: 1. CDR3 nucleotide sequence: TGTGCCAGCAGCTTTGACAGGGGGAACATTCAGTACTTC. This translates into CASSFDRGNIQYF.

The chain joins TRBV15 to TRBJ1-5; no firm D call. This CDR3 contains 15 residues. V lost 0 bases and J 6 bases, leaving 12 bases between the germline ends. Per germline, CDR1 LNHNV and CDR2 YYDKDF (reference sequence). The CDR3 coding sequence is TGTGCCACCAGCAGAGATTATGTTAGCCTTCAGCCCCAGCATTTT. The encoded protein is CATSRDYVSLQPQHF. The whole variable domain, filled in from reference TRBV15 and TRBJ1-5, reads DAMVIQNPRYQVTQFGKPVTLSCSQTLNHNVMYWYQQKSSQAPKLLFHYYDKDFNNEADTPDNFQSRRPNTSFCFLDIRSPGLGDTAMYLCATSRDYVSLQPQHFGDGTRLSIL.

The chain combines TRBV6-5 with TRBJ1-4, with 7 bases that match TRBD1. This CDR3 region has 15 residues. Germline V gives CDR1 MNHEY, CDR2 SVGAGI. V dropped 1 base and J dropped 7; count of bases not matched to a gene: 6. CDR3 protein: CASSYYRGKLEKLFF. In DNA, the CDR3 is TGTGCCAGCAGTTACTACAGGGGCAAACTTGAAAAACTGTTTTTT.

In its sample, this clone was seen a few times. The chain has TRBV5-4 and TRBJ2-6, with TRBD1 matching over 9 bases. Germline CDR1 and CDR2: SGHNT and YYREEE (reference sequence). The V and J ends lost 4 bases and 2 bases, in that order; junction bases with no gene match: 4. This CDR3 has 16 amino acids. CDR3 protein: CASSATGGAGANVLTF. As DNA, the CDR3 is TGTGCCAGCAGCGCCACAGGGGGCGCTGGGGCCAACGTCCTGACTTTC.

The chain employs TRBV5-1 and TRBJ2-3, with TRBD2 as a possible D gene (7 bases). Trimming removed 4 bases at V and 0 bases at J, with 15 bases between. Germline CDR1 SGHRS, CDR2 YFSETQ. This CDR3 comprises 16 residues. The DNA of the CDR3 is TGCGCCAGCAGCGGGGGAGGGACAACTAGCACAGATACGCAGTATTTT. It is translated as CASSGGGTTSTDTQYF.

The chain has TRBV14 and TRBJ2-3, with D possibly being TRBD2 (5 bases). This CDR3 is 15 amino acids long. Germline V gives CDR1 SGHDN, CDR2 FVKESK. Deletions cut 2 bases from V and 7 bases from J, with 16 bases between. The CDR3 region is CASSQTGSISYTQYF. The DNA of the CDR3 is TGTGCCAGCAGCCAAACGGGAAGTATATCATATACGCAGTATTTT.

The chain couples TRBV28 to TRBJ2-6; perhaps TRBD2 as D (5 bases). Germline V gene lookup returns CDR1 MDHEN and CDR2 SYDVKM. CDR3 length: 15 residues. V was cut by 7 bases and J by 4 bases, with 14 bases left in between. Here the CDR3 DNA reads TGTGCCAGCATCAAGCAGGAGGCGGGGGCCAACGTCCTGACTTTC. It translates to CASIKQEAGANVLTF.

This clone was found once. The CDR3 here is CASSAGGRLGISPLHF. As DNA, the CDR3 is TGTGCCAGCAGTGCGGGGGGTAGGCTAGGGATTTCACCCCTCCACTTT. V is TRBV28 and J is TRBJ1-6; possibly TRBD1 for D (5 bases). From germline, CDR1 is MDHEN and CDR2 SYDVKM. The V gene lost 5 bases and the J gene lost 9 bases, with 20 bases spanning the gap. This CDR3 comprises 16 residues.

The chain links TRBV28 to TRBJ2-7, with 11 nucleotides matching TRBD1. Germline assignment: CDR1 MDHEN and CDR2 SYDVKM. This CDR3 is built from 18 residues. CDR3 in DNA: TGTGCTACCCGCCCCAGCAGTCCCGGACAGGGGGCCCTCTACGAGCAGTACTTC. Its protein product is CATRPSSPGQGALYEQYF.

The V gene is TRBV4-2, the J gene TRBJ2-1; weak D call: TRBD2 (5 bases). The CDR3 covers 15 residues. Between the trimmed V and J ends, which lost 4 bases and 2 bases, there was a span of 12 bases. Per the germline V gene, CDR1 is LGHNA and CDR2 is YNFKEQ. The CDR3 sequence: CASSPDLAAYNEQFF. DNA of the CDR3: TGTGCCAGCAGCCCGGACTTAGCAGCCTACAATGAGCAGTTCTTC.

The rearrangement links TRBV5-1 to TRBJ2-2; tentatively, D is TRBD2 (6 bases). The CDR3 consists of 16 residues. The germline V gene encodes CDR1 SGHRS and CDR2 YFSETQ. V lost 0 bases to trimming and J lost 4 bases, with 13 bases between them. CDR3 residues: CASSLELGLATGELFF. The CDR3 DNA reads TGCGCCAGCAGCTTGGAGTTGGGACTGGCCACCGGGGAGCTGTTTTTT.

The V call is TRBV6-2 or TRBV6-3, the J call TRBJ1-2; D not resolved. Germline values: CDR1 MNHEY, CDR2 SVGEGT. The CDR3 spans 15 residues. The V end lost 5 bases, the J end lost 8 bases, and 21 bases lay between the germline ends. The CDR3 bases are TGTGCCAGCAGTGACAACAGAGTCGAATTAAAAGGCTACACCTTC. This encodes CASSDNRVELKGYTF.

The J gene is TRBJ1-1, the V gene TRBV7-9; no definite D call. Looked up from germline, CDR1 is SEHNR and CDR2 is FQNEAQ (reference sequence). The CDR3 loop spans 15 amino acids. V gave up 5 bases and J gave up 4 bases, with 17 bases separating them. This CDR3 is CASSPRGSRPTEAFF. The CDR3 region has the DNA TGTGCCAGCAGCCCACGAGGGTCCCGGCCCACTGAAGCTTTCTTT.

This clone was recorded a few times. The chain uses TRBV28 and TRBJ2-1, with TRBD2 matching over 9 bases. The CDR3 has 14 amino acids. Germline CDR1 MDHEN, CDR2 SYDVKM. J gave up 7 bases and V 8 bases, and 9 bases lay outside the gene matches. The CDR3 is CASLLAGVMNEQFF. In nucleotides, the CDR3 is TGTGCCAGCCTCTTAGCGGGAGTTATGAATGAGCAGTTCTTC.

This clone showed up just a few times. The V gene is TRBV3-1 (or the pseudogene TRBV3-2), the J gene TRBJ2-1; TRBD1 aligns across 7 bases. Per germline, CDR1 LGHDT and CDR2 YNNKEL (reference sequence). The CDR3 spans 13 residues. With V trimmed by 0 bases and J by 11 bases, 4 bases remained unmatched. Written as DNA, the CDR3 is TGTGCCAGCAGCCAAGATGACAGGGTAAAGCAGTTCTTC. Its protein is CASSQDDRVKQFF.

This clone came up a few times. The chain uses TRBV6-1 and TRBJ1-1, with 8 bases lining up with TRBD1. Looked up from germline, CDR1 is MNHNS and CDR2 is SASEGT. J lost 7 bases, V lost 2 bases, and 3 bases had no gene match. The CDR3 covers 13 residues. The CDR3 nucleotides are TGTGCCAGCAGTGAATTACAGGGGGGTGAAGCTTTCTTT. Its translation: CASSELQGGEAFF.